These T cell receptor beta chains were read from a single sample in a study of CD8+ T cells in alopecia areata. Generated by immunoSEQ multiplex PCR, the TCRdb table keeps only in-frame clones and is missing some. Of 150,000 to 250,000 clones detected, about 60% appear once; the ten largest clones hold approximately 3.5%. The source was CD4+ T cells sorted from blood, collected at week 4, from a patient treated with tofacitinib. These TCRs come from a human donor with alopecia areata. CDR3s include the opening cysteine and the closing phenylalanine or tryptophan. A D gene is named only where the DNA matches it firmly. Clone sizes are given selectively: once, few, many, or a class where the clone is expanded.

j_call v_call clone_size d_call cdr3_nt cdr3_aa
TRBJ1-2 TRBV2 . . TGTGCCAGCTCTCCGTACTATGGCTACACCTTC CASSPYYGYTF
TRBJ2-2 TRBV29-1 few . TGCAGCTCAGGACAGCACACCGGGGAGCTGTTTTTT CSSGQHTGELFF
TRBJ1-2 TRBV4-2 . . TGTGCCAGCAGTAAGGACAGAGCAGACTATGGCTACACCTTC CASSKDRADYGYTF
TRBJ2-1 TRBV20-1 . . TGCAGTGCTAGGGCTAATCCCGGGCAGTTCTTC CSARANPGQFF
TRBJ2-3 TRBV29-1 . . TGCAGCGTTCTGGCGGGAGATACGCAGTATTTT CSVLAGDTQYF
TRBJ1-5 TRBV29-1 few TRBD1 TGCAGCGCCGTGACAGGGGGGGGAGGTCAGCCCCAGCATTTT CSAVTGGGGQPQHF
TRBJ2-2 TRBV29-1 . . TGCAGCGTTGGGGCCTACGCGAACACCGGGGAGCTGTTTTTT CSVGAYANTGELFF
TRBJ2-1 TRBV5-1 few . TGCGCCAGCAGCTCCGGGACGACCAACAATGAGCAGTTCTTC CASSSGTTNNEQFF
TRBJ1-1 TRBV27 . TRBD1 TGTGCCAGCCGAACGACAGGGAAGGCTGGGACTGAAGCTTTCTTT CASRTTGKAGTEAFF
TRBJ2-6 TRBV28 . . TGTGCCAGCAGTTCAACAGGGCCTGGGGCCAACGTCCTGACTTTC CASSSTGPGANVLTF
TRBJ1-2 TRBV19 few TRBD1 TGTGCCAGTAGCGTGGGACAGGGGACTAACTATGGCTACACCTTC CASSVGQGTNYGYTF
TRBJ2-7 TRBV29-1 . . TGCAGCGTTGAGAGGACCTTTGAGGGATACGAGCAGTACTTC CSVERTFEGYEQYF
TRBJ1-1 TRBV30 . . TGTGCCTGGAGCCTGGGGACACTGAACACTGAAGCTTTCTTT CAWSLGTLNTEAFF
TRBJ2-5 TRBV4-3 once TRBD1 TGCGCCAGCAGCCATACCTTAGGACAGGGGCCCGGACAAGAGACCCAGTACTTC CASSHTLGQGPGQETQYF
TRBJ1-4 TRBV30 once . TGTGCCTGGAGTAGGCAGAAAAAACTGTTTTTT CAWSRQKKLFF
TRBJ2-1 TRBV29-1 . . TGCAGCGTTGGGAGGCGACTAGTTGACAATGAGCAGTTCTTC CSVGRRLVDNEQFF
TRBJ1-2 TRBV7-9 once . TGTGCCAGCAGCTTAGTAGGCACCTCAAACTATGGCTACACCTTC CASSLVGTSNYGYTF
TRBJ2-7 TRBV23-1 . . TGCGCCAGCAGTCAGCCCCGCAGGGGATGGGCCGGGCACGAGCAGTACTTC CASSQPRRGWAGHEQYF
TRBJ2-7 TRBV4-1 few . TGCGCCAGCAGCCAACCTGAGATCTACGAGCAGTACTTC CASSQPEIYEQYF
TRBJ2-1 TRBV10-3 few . TGTGCCATCAGCACGACGGAAATGATCCATGAGCAGTTCTTC CAISTTEMIHEQFF
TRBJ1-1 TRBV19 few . TGTGCCAGTAGTATGGGCCAGGGATACCTCGAAGCTTTCTTT CASSMGQGYLEAFF
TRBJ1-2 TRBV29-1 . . TGCAGCGCCCTAAGTAGTCAGGGAGTGGTTGGCTACACCTTC CSALSSQGVVGYTF
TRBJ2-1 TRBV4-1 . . TGCGCCAGCAGCCAAGGGCGTGCCCTCCGAAATGAGCAGTTCTTC CASSQGRALRNEQFF
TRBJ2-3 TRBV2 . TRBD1 TGTGCCAGCAGTACAGGGGGCGGAGCAGATACGCAGTATTTT CASSTGGGADTQYF
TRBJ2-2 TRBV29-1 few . TGCAGCGTTAAGGGGTCGGGGGCGAACACCGGGGAGCTGTTTTTT CSVKGSGANTGELFF
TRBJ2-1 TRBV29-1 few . TGCAGCGGCCTCTTAGGGCATGAGCAGTTCTTC CSGLLGHEQFF
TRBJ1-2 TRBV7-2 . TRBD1 TGTGCCAGCAGCTTAGGGGGACAGTCAGGCTACACCTTC CASSLGGQSGYTF
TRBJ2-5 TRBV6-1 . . TGTGCCAGCAGGGCCCCATTAACCCAGTACTTC CASRAPLTQYF
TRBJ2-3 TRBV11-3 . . TGTGCCAGCAGCTGGGGTAGGGTCGCAGATACGCAGTATTTT CASSWGRVADTQYF
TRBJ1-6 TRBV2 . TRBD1 TGTGCCAGCCAGGGGGCAAGAAATTCACCCCTCCACTTT CASQGARNSPLHF
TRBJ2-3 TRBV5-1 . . TGCGCCAGCAGCTCCGGGAGTGGGCGGTCCACAGATACGCAGTATTTT CASSSGSGRSTDTQYF
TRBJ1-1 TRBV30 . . TGTGCCTGGATAGGGGCGGCCAGGCGGGCTGGTGAAGCTTTCTTT CAWIGAARRAGEAFF
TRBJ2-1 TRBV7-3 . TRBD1 TGTGCCAGCAGCCGGACAGGGGGGTCCTACAATGAGCAGTTCTTC CASSRTGGSYNEQFF
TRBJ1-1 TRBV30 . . TGTGCCGGTTCTCAGCAGAACACTGAAGCTTTCTTT CAGSQQNTEAFF
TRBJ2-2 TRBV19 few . TGTGCCAGTAGTCCAGCGGCTGCCGGGGAGCTGTTTTTT CASSPAAAGELFF
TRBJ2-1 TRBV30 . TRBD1 TGTGCCGGACAGGGGGGCCCTTACAATGAGCAGTTCTTC CAGQGGPYNEQFF